One sample yielded the 23 T cell receptor beta chains listed below, sequenced in a study of T cells in Graves' hyperthyroidism and ophthalmopathy. RNA transcripts yielded amplified TCR beta CDR3 regions. In the first-round RT-PCR of the TCR CDR3, the HTBI primer set was used. TCRdb ran MiXCR on the multiplex PCR reads and lists one entry per CDR3 protein. The data show around 540,000 distinct CDR3 sequences, approximately 44% seen once. The sample taken for sequencing was peripheral blood or thyroid tissue (not recorded which). The origin of the receptors is a young woman with Graves' hyperthyroidism.

The chain has TRBV19 and TRBJ1-6; 8 nucleotides agree with TRBD1. The CDR3 extends over 14 amino acids. J gave up 8 bases and V 8 bases, and 8 bases lay outside the gene matches. Germline lookup yields CDR1 LNHDA and CDR2 SQIVND (reference sequence). The CDR3 region has the DNA TGTGCCAGTCGGATAGAGGGACAGGATTCACCCCTCCACTTT. It translates to CASRIEGQDSPLHF.

This clonotype was recorded a few times. The V gene is TRBV10-3, the J gene TRBJ2-2; D call uncertain. There are 14 residues in the CDR3. V lost 8 bases and J 3 bases, leaving 13 bases between the germline ends. Germline V gives CDR1 ENHRY, CDR2 SYGVKD. Written as DNA, the CDR3 is TGTGCCATCGGTCTGCCTCAAGACACCGGGGAGCTGTTTTTT. Residues: CAIGLPQDTGELFF.

The V call is TRBV15, the J call TRBJ2-1; D gene uncertain. TRBJ2-7 explains the end of the DNA better; the J call may be wrong. Per the germline V gene, CDR1 is LNHNV and CDR2 is YYDKDF (reference sequence). CDR3 length: 14 amino acids. CDR3 sequence: CATSRELSYNEQYF. As DNA, the CDR3 is TGTGCCACCAGCAGAGAGTTGTCCTACAATGAGCAGTACTTC.

The chain employs TRBV7-9 and TRBJ2-7, with TRBD1 identical over 7 bases. J was trimmed by 2 bases and V by 1 base; bases with no gene match: 5. The CDR3 runs to 15 residues. From germline, CDR1 is SEHNR and CDR2 FQNEAQ (reference sequence). For the CDR3, the DNA is TGTGCCAGCAGCTTAGGAAGGGACAGTCCCTACGAGCAGTACTTC. Encoded protein: CASSLGRDSPYEQYF.

This clonotype was counted a few times. J is TRBJ2-7 and V is TRBV7-9, with a tentative D call TRBD1 (5 bases). The CDR3 runs to 15 residues. The ends were cut back, 1 base at V and 2 bases at J, with 12 bases in the middle. From germline, CDR1 is SEHNR and CDR2 FQNEAQ (reference sequence). CDR3 nucleotide sequence: TGTGCCAGCAGCTTAGTTCACGGACAAACCTACGAGCAGTACTTC. Amino acids: CASSLVHGQTYEQYF.

On this clonotype: A single base separates this from a much larger clone, so it may be a read error. This CDR3 fails to terminate in the conserved phenylalanine or tryptophan, so it likely reflects a read error. This chain uses TRBV7-3 with TRBJ1-2; no definite D call. The V and J ends lost 5 bases and 7 bases respectively, with 8 bases between them. The CDR3 sequence is 11 residues long. Germline CDR1 is SGHTA and CDR2 is FQGTGA. For the CDR3, the DNA is TGTGCCAGCAGCAGGGTTTCTGGCTACACCCTC. Translating gives CASSRVSGYTL.

V usage is TRBV20-1 and J usage is TRBJ1-1; D unresolved. The V end lost 3 bases, the J end lost 0 bases, and 14 bases lay between the germline ends. The CDR3 totals 15 residues. CDR1 DFQATT and CDR2 SNEGSKA come from the germline V gene (reference sequence). CDR3 loop: CSARIMGRMNTEAFF. The CDR3 bases are TGCAGTGCTAGGATCATGGGCAGAATGAACACTGAAGCTTTCTTT.

This clonotype was counted only a few times. V usage is TRBV5-1 and J usage is TRBJ1-1, with D possibly matching TRBD1 (5 bases). This CDR3 contains 14 residues. Between the trimmed V and J ends, which lost 0 bases and 6 bases, there was a span of 12 bases. In germline, CDR1 is SGHRS, CDR2 YFSETQ. CDR3 nucleotides: TGCGCCAGCAGCTTGGATCAGGGTAACTCTGAAGCTTTCTTT. It specifies CASSLDQGNSEAFF. The whole variable domain, filled in from reference TRBV5-1 and TRBJ1-1, reads KAGVTQTPRYLIKTRGQQVTLSCSPISGHRSVSWYQQTPGQGLQFLFEYFSETQRNKGNFPGRFSGRQFSNSRSEMNVSTLELGDSALYLCASSLDQGNSEAFFGQGTRLTVV.

The chain recombines TRBV7-9 with TRBJ1-2; the D gene is possibly TRBD1 (5 bases). The V end lost 6 bases, the J end lost 4 bases, and 9 bases lay between the germline ends. The CDR3 is made up of 12 amino acids. Germline CDR1 is SEHNR and CDR2 is FQNEAQ (reference sequence). CDR3 coding DNA: TGTGCCAGCAGGAACAGGATCTATGGCTACACCTTC. As protein: CASRNRIYGYTF.

This clonotype was recorded at least ten times. The chain carries TRBV7-2 and TRBJ1-2; 8 nucleotides match TRBD1. Per the germline V gene, CDR1 is SGHTA and CDR2 is FQGNSA. This CDR3 has 16 amino acids. J was trimmed by 4 bases and V by 5 bases; bases with no gene match: 12. CDR3 in DNA: TGTGCCAGCAGCCCGTACGGAGGGACAGGATTCTATGGCTACACCTTC. It specifies CASSPYGGTGFYGYTF.

The genes are TRBV29-1 and TRBJ1-6, with TRBD1 identical over 8 bases. The ends lost 6 bases at V and 10 bases at J; junction bases unmatched: 5. CDR1 SQVTM and CDR2 ANQGSEA come from the germline V gene. The CDR3 has 12 amino acids. The chain's CDR3 is CSVTGVNSPLHF. In DNA form, the CDR3 reads TGCAGCGTGACAGGGGTAAACTCACCCCTCCACTTT.

This clonotype came up many times. The CDR3, as DNA: TGTGCCAGCAGCTTAGAAGGAGACAGGGGTCGGACCCAGTACTTC. As protein: CASSLEGDRGRTQYF. The rearrangement joins TRBV7-9 to TRBJ2-5; 8 positions agree with TRBD1. Trimming took 1 base from V and 7 from J; bases not matched to a gene: 8. CDR3 length: 15 amino acids. CDR1 SEHNR and CDR2 FQNEAQ come from the germline V gene (reference sequence). Based on the CDR3 plus reference TRBV7-9 and TRBJ2-5, the full variable domain is DTGVSQNPRHKITKRGQNVTFRCDPISEHNRLYWYRQTLGQGPEFLTYFQNEAQLEKSRLLSDRFSAERPKGSFSTLEIQRTEQGDSAMYLCASSLEGDRGRTQYFGPGTRLLVL.

V usage is TRBV7-9 and J usage is TRBJ1-1, with 7 positions matching TRBD1. V dropped 6 bases and J dropped 11; count of bases not matched to a gene: 12. This CDR3 contains 13 residues. The germline gives CDR1 SEHNR, CDR2 FQNEAQ (reference sequence). The CDR3 reads CASSYLTGAGAFF. The CDR3 bases are TGTGCCAGCAGTTACCTTACAGGGGCTGGCGCTTTCTTT. Full variable domain (remainder filled in from reference TRBV7-9 and TRBJ1-1): DTGVSQNPRHKITKRGQNVTFRCDPISEHNRLYWYRQTLGQGPEFLTYFQNEAQLEKSRLLSDRFSAERPKGSFSTLEIQRTEQGDSAMYLCASSYLTGAGAFFGQGTRLTVV.

This clonotype came up once. The chain has TRBV15 and TRBJ2-6; perhaps TRBD1 as D (5 bases). The CDR3 runs 16 residues. Germline assignment: CDR1 LNHNV and CDR2 YYDKDF (reference sequence). Trimming shortened V by 1 base and J by 2 bases, and 9 bases separated the two germline ends. In DNA, the CDR3 is TGTGCCACCAGCAGAGGGGCAGGGACTGGGGCCAACGTCCTGACTTTC. This gives the protein CATSRGAGTGANVLTF.

The rearrangement joins TRBV10-3 to TRBJ2-7; 8 positions agree with TRBD2. Matching the DNA end better, TRBJ2-1 makes the J call doubtful. The CDR3 loop spans 15 amino acids. Germline V gives CDR1 ENHRY, CDR2 SYGVKD. This CDR3 is CAIQRLASTYNEQFF. The CDR3 DNA reads as TGTGCCATCCAACGACTAGCGTCAACCTACAATGAGCAGTTCTTC.

This clonotype has just a few counts. This sequence joins TRBV12-3 or TRBV12-4 and TRBJ1-1, with TRBD1 matching over 8 bases. This CDR3 is built from 13 residues. J gave up 6 bases and V 5 bases, and 5 bases lay outside the gene matches. CDR3 in amino acids: CASSPQGAAEAFF. CDR3 DNA: TGTGCCAGCAGTCCCCAGGGGGCGGCTGAAGCTTTCTTT.

This clonotype was recorded at least ten times. This rearrangement joins TRBV24-1 to TRBJ1-5; TRBD1 agrees at 7 bases. Germline V lookup: CDR1 KGHDR, CDR2 SFDVKD. The V and J ends lost 4 bases and 6 bases, in that order; junction bases with no gene match: 5. The CDR3 runs 14 residues. The CDR3 loop is CATSDQRDSQPQHF. In DNA form, the CDR3 reads TGTGCCACCAGTGACCAGAGGGACAGTCAGCCCCAGCATTTT.

V is TRBV20-1 and J is TRBJ1-1; 7 bases agree with TRBD1. Unmatched junction bases numbered 19, after V lost 7 bases and J lost 5 bases. Per the germline V gene, CDR1 is DFQATT and CDR2 is SNEGSKA (reference sequence). The CDR3 is 16 residues long. CDR3 amino acids: CSVVTGTAIWGTEAFF. CDR3 nucleotide sequence: TGCAGTGTTGTGACCGGGACAGCCATTTGGGGGACTGAAGCTTTCTTT.

The chain is built from TRBV6-4 and TRBJ1-1; D is possibly TRBD1 (5 bases). The V gene's germline CDR1 is MRHNA and CDR2 SNTAGT. V was trimmed by 4 bases and J by 0 bases, leaving 9 bases between them. The CDR3 is 14 residues long. The CDR3 here is CASSADSMNTEAFF. CDR3 nucleotide sequence: TGTGCCAGCAGTGCCGACAGCATGAACACTGAAGCTTTCTTT.

This clonotype was observed at least ten times. The chain employs TRBV15 and TRBJ1-4; D possibly corresponds to TRBD1 (5 bases). Trimming removed 3 bases from V and 5 bases from J, with 10 bases in between. Germline CDR1 LNHNV, CDR2 YYDKDF (reference sequence). The CDR3 sequence is 14 residues long. The CDR3 reads CATSSSGLNEKLFF. DNA for the CDR3: TGTGCCACCAGCAGTTCGGGACTAAATGAAAAACTGTTTTTT.

This chain connects TRBV2 to TRBJ1-2; TRBD1 agrees at 10 bases. This CDR3 has 15 residues. CDR1 and CDR2 (germline): SNHLY, FYNNEI. Trimming removed 1 base from V and 6 bases from J; junction bases left unmatched: 5. The CDR3 DNA reads TGTGCCAGCAGTGAAGGGACAGGGGGATTTGATGGCTACACCTTC. Residues: CASSEGTGGFDGYTF. Using reference TRBV2 and TRBJ1-2 for the parts outside the CDR3, the full variable domain is EPEVTQTPSHQVTQMGQEVILRCVPISNHLYFYWYRQILGQKVEFLVSFYNNEISEKSEIFDDQFSVERPDGSNFTLKIRSTKLEDSAMYFCASSEGTGGFDGYTFGSGTRLTVV.

V is TRBV7-6 and J is TRBJ1-2; D is unclear. The CDR3 runs to 12 residues. The germline V gene encodes CDR1 SGHVS and CDR2 FNYEAQ. DNA of the CDR3: TGTGCTAGTGGCTTTTCGGGAGAGGGCTACACCTTC. Its translation is CASGFSGEGYTF.

Regarding this clonotype: Its ends do not fully match the called genes, so a read error is possible. The V and J genes are TRBV7-2 and TRBJ1-1; D is unclear. Per the germline V gene, CDR1 is SGHTA and CDR2 is FQGNSA. The CDR3 is 16 amino acids. CDR3 nucleotide sequence: TGCGCCAGCAGCTTGTTCGTGAGACGGAGGAACACTGAAGCTTTCTTT. Protein: CASSLFVRRRNTEAFF.